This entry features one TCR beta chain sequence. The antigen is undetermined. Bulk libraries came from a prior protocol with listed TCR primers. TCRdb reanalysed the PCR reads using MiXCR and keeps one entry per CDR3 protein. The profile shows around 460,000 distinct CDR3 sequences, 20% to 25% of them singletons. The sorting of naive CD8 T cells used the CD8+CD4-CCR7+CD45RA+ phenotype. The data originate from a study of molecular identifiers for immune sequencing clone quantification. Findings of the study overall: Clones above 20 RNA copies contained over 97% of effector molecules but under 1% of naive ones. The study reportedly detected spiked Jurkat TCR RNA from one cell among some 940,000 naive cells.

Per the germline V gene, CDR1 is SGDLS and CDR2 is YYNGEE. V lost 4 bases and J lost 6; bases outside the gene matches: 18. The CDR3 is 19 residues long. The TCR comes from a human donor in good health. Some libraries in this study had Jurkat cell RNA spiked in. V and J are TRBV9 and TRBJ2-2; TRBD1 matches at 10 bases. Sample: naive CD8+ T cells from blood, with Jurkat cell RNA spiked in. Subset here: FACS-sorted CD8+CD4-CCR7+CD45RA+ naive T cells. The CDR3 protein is CASSPRPIKGTGVSGELFF. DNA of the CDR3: TGTGCCAGCAGCCCCCGTCCAATTAAGGGGACAGGGGTTTCCGGGGAGCTGTTTTTT.